The entry that follows covers one T cell receptor (beta chain) sequence. Its target is not known. V lost 6 bases to trimming and J lost 2 bases; unmatched junction nucleotides: 5. This CDR3 is built from 15 residues. Germline CDR1 is LNHDA and CDR2 is SQIVND (reference sequence). The entry originates in a study of shared clonotypes between healthy human individuals. Study at large: The people who gave samples were a couple of women and a few men aged 18 to 49. Study-level results: Among non-shared clonotypes, generation probabilities were lower than among those shared by all four donors. Generally, naive subsets came out with larger estimated richness than memory subsets.

Deep-level assay runs were performed. The assay was immunoSEQ multiplex PCR, and TCRdb's table has in-frame clones only and misses some. In the table there are more than 400,000 clones, about 96% of which are singletons. V usage is TRBV19 and J usage is TRBJ2-3, with TRBD2 matching 10 bases. The source material was naive CD4+ T cells sorted from blood. Subset reported: CD45RA+ positively selected. This sequence was found in a woman aged 30 to 39 in good health. CDR3 residues: CASRLAGSLTDTQYF. Here the CDR3 DNA reads TGTGCCAGTAGACTAGCGGGAAGCCTCACAGATACGCAGTATTTT.